This TCR beta chain was recovered during a study of tumor-infiltrating lymphocytes in primary liver carcinoma. Germline DNA was also extracted, and blood RNA derived from unsorted whole blood. Collection of four milliliters of peripheral blood took place before surgery. Making TCR beta cDNA involved approximately 0.5 ug total RNA and a constant-region primer. Employing slightly modified ARM-PCR, three nested multiplex PCR rounds were run, and these gave rise to the TCR beta libraries. TCRdb redid the calling of the multiplex PCR reads with MiXCR, one entry per CDR3 protein. The sample includes 300,000 to 400,000 distinct CDR3 sequences, around three fifths of them seen just once. This receptor was taken from a man between 35 and 55 years old with primary liver carcinoma and hepatitis B virus infection. The material sequenced was peripheral blood.

CDR3 bases: TGTGCCTGGAGTGCGGACCCGGCCTACGAGCAGTACTTC. This gives the protein CAWSADPAYEQYF. J is TRBJ2-7 and V is TRBV30; D is undetermined. Trimming took off 1 base at V and 2 bases at J, with 9 bases between the two ends. The germline gives CDR1 GTSNPN, CDR2 SVGIG (reference sequence). This CDR3 contains 13 residues.